This note documents a single T cell receptor beta chain sequence. What it recognizes is unknown. A single record per CDR3 protein comes from TCRdb applying MiXCR to the 5' RACE reads. This table has some 800,000 distinct CDR3 sequences, approximately 12% appearing once. This entry comes from a study of CD8 T cells in ankylosing spondylitis. The CDR3 is 14 amino acids. V lost 5 bases, J lost 6 bases, and 17 bases lay in between. CDR1 DFQATT and CDR2 SNEGSKA come from the germline V gene (reference sequence). Study results and caveats: A TCR beta motif made of fewer than ten highly homologous variants seemed typical of ankylosing spondylitis blood.

This chain links TRBV20-1 with TRBJ2-1, with D tentatively TRBD1 or TRBD2 (6 bases each). The specimen was blood, either unsorted or a sorted T cell fraction (not recorded which). The TCR originated in a male donor with ankylosing spondylitis. Here the CDR3 DNA reads TGCAGTGCTTTCCTTTGGGGGGCTGGCAATGAGCAGTTCTTC. Translated, it gives CSAFLWGAGNEQFF.